One sample yielded the 29 T cell receptor beta chains listed below, sequenced in a study of T cell responses to AZD1222 COVID-19 vaccine. Assay used: immunoSEQ multiplex PCR; TCRdb lists only in-frame clones, some missing. The sample contains 90,000 to 110,000 clones, approximately 90% of which appear only once. The sequencing used peripheral blood, collected on day 0 of AZD1222 vaccination. The receptors were gathered from an adult in good health.

V and J are TRBV7-9 and TRBJ1-1, with D unresolved. The CDR3 covers 14 residues. Deletions cut 1 base from V and 4 bases from J, with 10 bases between. Germline loops: CDR1 SEHNR, CDR2 FQNEAQ (reference sequence). The CDR3, as DNA: TGTGCCAGCAGCTTAGACCTTCTCCCCACTGAAGCTTTCTTT. This encodes CASSLDLLPTEAFF.

This chain uses TRBV25-1 with TRBJ1-2; D is undetermined. The CDR3 extends over 14 amino acids. The V end was cut by 4 bases, the J end by 2 bases, with 11 bases between. Germline loops: CDR1 MGHDK, CDR2 SYGVNS. The CDR3 here is CASSGVGRNYGYTF. The CDR3 DNA is TGTGCCAGCAGTGGCGTCGGCAGAAACTATGGCTACACCTTC.

The chain is built from TRBV2 and TRBJ2-3, with 7 positions matching TRBD2. The CDR3 covers 12 residues. Germline lookup yields CDR1 SNHLY and CDR2 FYNNEI. Losses at the gene ends were 8 bases for V and 2 bases for J; bases not matched to a gene: 1. CDR3 protein: CASERDTDTQYF. CDR3 coding DNA: TGTGCCAGCGAGCGGGACACAGATACGCAGTATTTT.

V usage is TRBV28 and J usage is TRBJ2-7; unclear D gene. CDR1 and CDR2 (germline): MDHEN, SYDVKM. V lost 7 bases to trimming and J lost 3 bases, with 13 bases between them. The CDR3 is made up of 13 amino acids. Here the CDR3 reads CASTPTNFYEQYF. CDR3 bases: TGTGCCAGCACCCCGACAAATTTCTACGAGCAGTACTTC.

The V and J genes are TRBV3-1 (or the pseudogene TRBV3-2) and TRBJ2-5, with D possibly matching TRBD1 (6 bases). This CDR3 comprises 13 residues. The ends were cut back, 4 bases at V and 7 bases at J, with 13 bases in the middle. Per the germline V gene, CDR1 is LGHDT and CDR2 is YNNKEL (reference sequence). The CDR3 is CASSPGRGGTQYF. DNA for the CDR3: TGTGCCAGCAGCCCGGGTCGAGGGGGGACCCAGTACTTC.

This clone appeared once. This sequence joins TRBV11-2 and TRBJ2-1; D perhaps matches TRBD1 (5 bases). This CDR3 has 15 amino acids. CDR1 and CDR2 from the germline V gene are SGHAT and FQNNGV. The V end lost 5 bases, the J end lost 9 bases, and 20 bases lay between the germline ends. CDR3 protein: CASSGAGMGQGEQFF. In DNA form, the CDR3 reads TGTGCCAGCAGCGGGGCAGGGATGGGGCAGGGTGAGCAGTTCTTC.

This chain links TRBV15 with TRBJ2-2; 9 bases agree with TRBD2. The trim removed 0 bases at V and 2 bases at J, leaving 4 bases unmatched. CDR3 length: 17 residues. Germline V CDR1 and CDR2: LNHNV, YYDKDF (reference sequence). CDR3 amino acids: CATSRESGLANTGELFF. CDR3 sequence (DNA): TGTGCCACCAGCAGAGAATCGGGACTAGCAAACACCGGGGAGCTGTTTTTT.

The chain joins TRBV28 to TRBJ2-1; TRBD1 is a possible D gene (8 bases). Germline CDR1 reads MDHEN; CDR2 reads SYDVKM. This CDR3 has 15 amino acids. Trimming shortened V by 5 bases and J by 9 bases, and 20 bases separated the two germline ends. The CDR3: CASSAQGAGVGEQFF. The CDR3 DNA sequence: TGTGCCAGCAGTGCCCAGGGGGCGGGAGTGGGTGAGCAGTTCTTC.

The rearrangement links TRBV4-2 to TRBJ2-3, with TRBD1 matching 10 bases. The V gene end was trimmed by 2 bases and the J gene end by 1 base; junction bases not matched to a gene: 9. This CDR3 is 18 amino acids long. CDR1 LGHNA and CDR2 YNFKEQ come from the germline V gene. CDR3 region: CASSQTTPGTGGTDTQYF. CDR3 in DNA: TGTGCCAGCAGCCAAACGACCCCGGGGACAGGGGGCACAGATACGCAGTATTTT.

The chain joins TRBV6-1 to TRBJ2-5; D call uncertain. V gave up 3 bases and J gave up 1 base, with 12 bases separating them. This CDR3 has 15 residues. The germline gives CDR1 MNHNS, CDR2 SASEGT. The CDR3 sequence is CASSEGISGQETQYF. In DNA, the CDR3 is TGTGCCAGCAGTGAGGGGATAAGTGGCCAAGAGACCCAGTACTTC.

This clone was recorded once. J is TRBJ1-5 and V is TRBV2, with 7 bases that match TRBD1. The ends lost 7 bases at V and 1 base at J; junction bases unmatched: 13. The CDR3 extends over 17 amino acids. Germline assignment: CDR1 SNHLY and CDR2 FYNNEI. This chain's CDR3 is CASTYQGGGVSNQPQHF. The CDR3 DNA reads TGTGCCAGCACCTACCAGGGAGGGGGCGTGAGCAATCAGCCCCAGCATTTT.

V gene TRBV18 combines with J gene TRBJ1-5, with no clear D. This CDR3 is 14 amino acids long. Trimming shortened V by 3 bases and J by 6 bases, and 12 bases separated the two germline ends. In germline, CDR1 is KGHSH, CDR2 LQKENI. Written as DNA, the CDR3 is TGTGCCAGCTCACCGTCGGAGGCCTCTCAGCCCCAGCATTTT. This codes for CASSPSEASQPQHF.

This chain uses TRBV7-2 with TRBJ1-1; no firm D call. The CDR3 totals 15 residues. Germline lookup yields CDR1 SGHTA and CDR2 FQGNSA. Trimming cost V 1 base and J 5 bases, with 14 bases left between them. This chain's CDR3 is CASSLVPTRGTEAFF. The CDR3 DNA reads TGTGCCAGCAGCTTAGTCCCCACTCGGGGAACTGAAGCTTTCTTT.

The rearrangement joins TRBV5-1 to TRBJ2-2; 10 bases match TRBD1. CDR1 and CDR2 (germline): SGHRS, YFSETQ. The CDR3 is 16 amino acids. Unmatched junction bases numbered 11, after V lost 3 bases and J lost 9 bases. CDR3 region: CASSWGQGRLYRELFF. CDR3 coding DNA: TGCGCCAGCAGCTGGGGACAGGGGAGGCTATACCGGGAGCTGTTTTTT.

The chain links TRBV7-3 to TRBJ2-7; D tentatively reads TRBD1 or TRBD2 (5 bases each). The V end lost 5 bases, the J end lost 2 bases, and 13 bases lay between the germline ends. The germline CDR1 and CDR2 sequences are SGHTA and FQGTGA. The CDR3 totals 14 residues. This CDR3 is CASSRIRDPYEQYF. The CDR3 coding sequence is TGTGCCAGCAGCCGGATCCGGGACCCCTACGAGCAGTACTTC. Variable domain in full (rest from reference TRBV7-3 and TRBJ2-7): GAGVSQTPSNKVTEKGKYVELRCDPISGHTALYWYRQSLGQGPEFLIYFQGTGAADDSGLPNDRFFAVRPEGSVSTLKIQRTERGDSAVYLCASSRIRDPYEQYFGPGTRLTVT.

The gene calls are TRBV12-3 or TRBV12-4 and TRBJ1-5; D remains ambiguous. There are 12 residues in the CDR3. V lost 3 bases and J lost 11, with 11 bases in between. The CDR3: CASSLTGYSQHF. CDR3 coding DNA: TGTGCCAGCAGTTTGACGGGTTATTCCCAGCATTTT.

The chain joins TRBV18 to TRBJ1-3; D possibly corresponds to TRBD1 (6 bases). V was clipped by 5 bases and J by 8 bases, with 19 bases between them. This CDR3 is built from 15 residues. Germline V CDR1 and CDR2: KGHSH, LQKENI. CDR3 sequence (DNA): TGTGCCAGCTCAACAGGGAGCCTTCATGGGGACACCATATATTTT. As protein: CASSTGSLHGDTIYF.

The gene calls are TRBV24-1 and TRBJ1-4; 7 positions agree with TRBD1. CDR3 size: 13 residues. The V gene end was trimmed by 6 bases and the J gene end by 11 bases; junction bases not matched to a gene: 8. Germline CDR1 is KGHDR and CDR2 is SFDVKD. The CDR3 coding sequence is TGTGCCACCAGTAGGGGGCCTTCGGATAAACTGTTTTTT. Translated, it gives CATSRGPSDKLFF.

In this sample, this clone turned up once. The rearrangement uses TRBV28 and TRBJ2-7; D is ambiguous. Germline CDR1 MDHEN, CDR2 SYDVKM. The CDR3 runs to 12 residues. Trimming pared 7 bases from V and 5 bases from J, leaving 12 bases between. For the CDR3, the DNA is TGTGCCAGCACATCTAGTCGCGACGAGCAGTACTTC. It translates to CASTSSRDEQYF.

As DNA, the CDR3 is TGTGCCAGCAGCCCTCAACAGACAGGGTCGGCTGAAGCTTTCTTT. Translating it yields CASSPQQTGSAEAFF. V and J are TRBV3-1 (or the pseudogene TRBV3-2) and TRBJ1-1; 7 nucleotides align to TRBD1. Germline V gene lookup returns CDR1 LGHDT and CDR2 YNNKEL (reference sequence). The CDR3 has 15 amino acids. V was clipped by 4 bases and J by 6 bases; unmatched bases: 11.

This clone was observed a single time. The chain recombines TRBV25-1 with TRBJ2-2, with D maybe TRBD2 (7 bases). Germline V gene lookup returns CDR1 MGHDK and CDR2 SYGVNS. This CDR3 has 14 amino acids. Trimming took off 5 bases at V and 6 bases at J, with 13 bases between the two ends. The CDR3 nucleotides are TGTGCCAGCAGTCCGAGGGGGGGAGCCGGGGAGCTGTTTTTT. Encoded protein: CASSPRGGAGELFF. Using reference TRBV25-1 and TRBJ2-2 for the parts outside the CDR3, the full variable domain is EADIYQTPRYLVIGTGKKITLECSQTMGHDKMYWYQQDPGMELHLIHYSYGVNSTEKGDLSSESTVSRIRTEHFPLTLESARPSHTSQYLCASSPRGGAGELFFGEGSRLTVL.

Only one count was recorded for this clone. The rearrangement links TRBV19 to TRBJ2-3; 9 bases fit TRBD2. The CDR3 has 12 amino acids. The germline CDR1 and CDR2 sequences are LNHDA and SQIVND (reference sequence). The CDR3 protein is CAVAGVTDTQYF. The CDR3 bases are TGTGCTGTAGCGGGAGTTACAGATACGCAGTATTTT.

This clone appeared once. The chain recombines TRBV6-1 with TRBJ2-3, with TRBD2 matching over 8 bases. There are 17 residues in the CDR3. Germline loops: CDR1 MNHNS, CDR2 SASEGT. V was pared by 0 bases and J by 0 bases, with 5 bases of the junction left unmatched. The CDR3 here is CASSEALTGGSTDTQYF. CDR3 sequence (DNA): TGTGCCAGCAGTGAAGCGCTGACGGGAGGGAGCACAGATACGCAGTATTTT.

The chain's CDR3 is CASSVGSGGGYEQYF. Here the CDR3 DNA reads TGTGCCAGCAGCGTAGGTTCTGGGGGCGGTTACGAGCAGTACTTC. The genes are TRBV9 and TRBJ2-7, with D possibly being TRBD1 (6 bases). Between the trimmed V and J ends, which lost 0 bases and 4 bases, there was a span of 14 bases. The germline gives CDR1 SGDLS, CDR2 YYNGEE. The CDR3 has 15 residues.

The chain uses TRBV5-1 and TRBJ2-1, with 8 bases identical to TRBD1. The germline V gene has CDR1 SGHRS and CDR2 YFSETQ. V shed 4 bases, J shed 10 bases, and the junction held 4 bases outside the gene matches. The CDR3 spans 12 residues. CDR3 residues: CASSGQGEEQFF. CDR3 DNA sequence: TGCGCCAGCAGCGGACAGGGAGAGGAGCAGTTCTTC.

The rearrangement joins TRBV21-1 to TRBJ2-4; TRBD2 is the table's D call and was not checked against the DNA. TRBV21-1 is noted as a pseudogene. CDR3 size: 15 residues. The CDR3 is CASRGGLPAKNIQYF. CDR3 coding DNA: TGTGCCAGCAGAGGGGGACTACCGGCCAAAAACATTCAGTACTTC.

This CDR3 is CASSRSLVRDRGVHEQYF. CDR3 coding DNA: TGTGCCAGCAGCCGTTCGTTGGTGCGGGACAGGGGTGTCCACGAGCAGTACTTC. The chain recombines TRBV13 with TRBJ2-7; 10 positions match TRBD1. Germline CDR1 PRHDT, CDR2 FYEKMQ (reference sequence). CDR3 length equals 18 residues. V shed 5 bases, J shed 5 bases, and the junction held 18 bases outside the gene matches.

The V and J genes are TRBV3-1 (or the pseudogene TRBV3-2) and TRBJ2-5; D may be TRBD1 or TRBD2 (5 bases each). The CDR3 consists of 16 residues. Trimming pared 4 bases from V and 3 bases from J, leaving 18 bases between. Germline V lookup: CDR1 LGHDT, CDR2 YNNKEL (reference sequence). Written as DNA, the CDR3 is TGTGCCAGCAGCCTTAATGGGGGTTCTCCCAAAGAGACCCAGTACTTC. Translating gives CASSLNGGSPKETQYF.

The rearrangement joins TRBV27 to TRBJ2-7; the match to TRBD1 covers 12 bases. This CDR3 has 15 residues. V shed 7 bases, J shed 7 bases, and the junction held 11 bases outside the gene matches. The germline gives CDR1 MNHEY, CDR2 SMNVEV (reference sequence). The CDR3 DNA is TGTGCCAGCAAAGCCGGGACAGGGGGCTTCGGGGAGCAGTACTTC. This codes for CASKAGTGGFGEQYF.